This TCR beta chain derives from a study of blood T cell repertoires in COVID-19. Study summary: Samples taken during acute and convalescent COVID-19 were collected in the United States, Italy and Spain.

CDR3 length: 13 amino acids. Germline CDR1 reads SGHTA; CDR2 reads FQGTGA. The V end was cut by 4 bases, the J end by 3 bases, with 8 bases between. As to this clone: Other DNA sequences in the same sample also yield this CDR3.

Authors' data handling: Amplification of reference gene primers provided the estimated nucleated cell counts. Data came from immunoSEQ multiplex PCR; TCRdb stores just in-frame clones and leaves some out. V and J calls and clone size are those listed in that table; D and trimming were worked out from the DNA. There are approximately 210,000 clones in the sample; around four fifths occur only once, and more than 4.5% lies in the top ten. The J gene is TRBJ2-3, the V gene TRBV7-3; no clear D gene. The clonotype originates from a woman in her 70s with active or convalescent COVID-19. The specimen sequenced was peripheral blood. The CDR3 nucleotides are TGTGCCAGCAGCTCCCTATCGACAGATACGCAGTATTTT. Its protein is CASSSLSTDTQYF.